The rows below give T cell receptor beta chains drawn from one sample of a study of T cells after posttransplantation cyclophosphamide. The data were produced by immunoSEQ multiplex PCR, yet TCRdb's version contains in-frame clones alone and is incomplete. Altogether fewer than 55,000 clones are present, 94% being singletons, with the ten largest covering roughly 3.1%. Source material: PBMCs. Receptors originate from a young woman in good health and a related stem cell transplant donor. Both conserved end residues are part of each CDR3. Each record gives: D gene, clone size, J gene, V gene, CDR3 protein, CDR3 DNA. The D gene is left open where the match is weak. A row's size may be missing; if present it is once, few, many or a size class.

TRBD2	.	TRBJ2-5	TRBV2	CASSRAGTSGGAETQYF	TGTGCCAGCAGTCGAGCCGGGACTAGCGGGGGGGCGGAGACCCAGTACTTC
TRBD1	.	TRBJ1-2	TRBV7-9	CASSPRTGVFDGYTF	TGTGCCAGCAGCCCCAGGACAGGGGTTTTTGATGGCTACACCTTC
TRBD1	once	TRBJ2-2	TRBV10-2	CASSAPRDRGTANTGELFF	TGCGCCAGCAGCGCCCCCCGGGACAGGGGCACCGCGAACACCGGGGAGCTGTTTTTT
.	.	TRBJ1-1	TRBV5-6	CASSLYPGDTEAFF	TGTGCCAGCAGCTTGTATCCAGGGGACACTGAAGCTTTCTTT
TRBD1	.	TRBJ1-6	TRBV5-6	CAGGQGATYNSPLHF	TGTGCCGGCGGCCAGGGGGCCACCTATAATTCACCCCTCCACTTT
TRBD1	.	TRBJ2-5	TRBV4-2	CASSQEPIGGRETQYF	TGTGCCAGCAGCCAAGAACCGATAGGGGGCCGGGAGACCCAGTACTTC
.	.	TRBJ1-6	TRBV18	CASSPVPGSNSPLHF	TGTGCCAGCTCACCCGTCCCGGGGTCCAATTCACCCCTCCACTTT
.	.	TRBJ1-2	TRBV7-9	CASSLGEVLYGYTF	TGTGCCAGCAGTTTAGGGGAGGTCCTCTATGGCTACACCTTC
TRBD2	.	TRBJ2-7	TRBV7-8	CASSSRERGEFYEQYF	TGTGCCAGCAGCTCAAGGGAGCGGGGCGAATTCTACGAGCAGTACTTC
.	.	TRBJ2-7	TRBV21-1	CASSKESRRGKTYEQYF	TGTGCCAGCAGCAAAGAATCGCGCAGGGGGAAGACCTACGAGCAGTACTTC
TRBD2	.	TRBJ2-3	TRBV4-1	CASSQELAGGSDTQYF	TGCGCCAGCAGCCAAGAGTTAGCGGGGGGGTCAGATACGCAGTATTTT